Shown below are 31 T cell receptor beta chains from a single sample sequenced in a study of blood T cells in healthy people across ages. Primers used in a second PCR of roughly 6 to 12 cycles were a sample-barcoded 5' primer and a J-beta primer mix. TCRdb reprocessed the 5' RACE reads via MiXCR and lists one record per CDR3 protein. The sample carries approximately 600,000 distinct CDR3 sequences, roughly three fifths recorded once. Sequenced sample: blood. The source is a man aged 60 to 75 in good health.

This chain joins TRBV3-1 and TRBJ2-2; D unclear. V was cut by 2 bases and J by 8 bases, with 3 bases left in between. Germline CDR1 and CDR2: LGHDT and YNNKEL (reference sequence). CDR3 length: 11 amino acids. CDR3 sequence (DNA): TGTGCCAGCAGCCAAAGTGGGGAGCTGTTTTTT. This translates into CASSQSGELFF.

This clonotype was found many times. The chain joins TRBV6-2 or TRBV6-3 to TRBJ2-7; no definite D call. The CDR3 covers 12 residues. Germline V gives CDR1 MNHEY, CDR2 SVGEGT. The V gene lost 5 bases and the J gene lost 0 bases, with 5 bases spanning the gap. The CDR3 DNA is TGTGCCAGCAGTCCCCTCTCCTACGAGCAGTACTTC. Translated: CASSPLSYEQYF.

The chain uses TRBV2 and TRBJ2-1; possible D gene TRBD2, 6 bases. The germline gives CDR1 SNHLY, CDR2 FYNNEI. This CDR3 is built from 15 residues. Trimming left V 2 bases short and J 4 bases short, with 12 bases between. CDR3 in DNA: TGTGCCAGCAGTGAAAGGGGACTCCTATACAATGAGCAGTTCTTC. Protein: CASSERGLLYNEQFF.

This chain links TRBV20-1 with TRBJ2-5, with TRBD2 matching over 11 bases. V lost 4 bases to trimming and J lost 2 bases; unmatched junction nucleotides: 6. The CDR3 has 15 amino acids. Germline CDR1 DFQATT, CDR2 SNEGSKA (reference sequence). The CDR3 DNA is TGCAGTGCTACCCCTGCTAGCGGGGGGCAAGAGACCCAGTACTTC. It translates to CSATPASGGQETQYF.

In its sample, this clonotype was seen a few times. The CDR3 DNA follows: TGTGCCAGCAGTCGACAGTCCCCGTGGGGGACCCAGTACTTC. Protein product: CASSRQSPWGTQYF. The J gene is TRBJ2-5, the V gene TRBV6-5, with D tentatively TRBD1 (5 bases). The CDR3 covers 14 residues. Trimming took off 5 bases at V and 7 bases at J, with 17 bases between the two ends. CDR1 and CDR2 from the germline V gene are MNHEY and SVGAGI.

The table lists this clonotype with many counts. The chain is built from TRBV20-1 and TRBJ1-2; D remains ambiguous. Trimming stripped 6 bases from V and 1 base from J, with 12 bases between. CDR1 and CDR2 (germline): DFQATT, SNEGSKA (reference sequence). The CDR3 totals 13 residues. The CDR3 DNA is TGCAGTGCCCGGCCTACTGTTAACTATGGCTACACCTTC. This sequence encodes CSARPTVNYGYTF.

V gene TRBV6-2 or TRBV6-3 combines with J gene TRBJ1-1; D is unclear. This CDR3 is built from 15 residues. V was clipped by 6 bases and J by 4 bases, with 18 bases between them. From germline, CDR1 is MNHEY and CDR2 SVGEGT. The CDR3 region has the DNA TGTGCCAGCAGGTGGGGTGAGGGCTGGGGCACTGAAGCTTTCTTT. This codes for CASRWGEGWGTEAFF.

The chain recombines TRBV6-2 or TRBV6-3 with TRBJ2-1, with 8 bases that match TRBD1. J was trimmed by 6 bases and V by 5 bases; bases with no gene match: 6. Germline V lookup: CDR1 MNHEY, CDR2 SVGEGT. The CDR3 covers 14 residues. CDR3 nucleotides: TGTGCCAGCAGTCCGGACAGGGCGGGCAATGAGCAGTTCTTC. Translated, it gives CASSPDRAGNEQFF.

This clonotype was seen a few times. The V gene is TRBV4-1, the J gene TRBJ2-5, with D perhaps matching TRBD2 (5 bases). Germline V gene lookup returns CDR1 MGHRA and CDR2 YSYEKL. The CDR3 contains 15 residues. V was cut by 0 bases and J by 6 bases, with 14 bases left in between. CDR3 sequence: CASSQDAADGKTQYF. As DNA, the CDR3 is TGCGCCAGCAGCCAAGATGCCGCCGACGGGAAGACCCAGTACTTC.

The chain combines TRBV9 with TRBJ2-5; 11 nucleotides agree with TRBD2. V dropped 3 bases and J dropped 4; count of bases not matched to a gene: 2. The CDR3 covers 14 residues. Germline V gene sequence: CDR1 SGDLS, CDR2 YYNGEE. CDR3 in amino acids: CASSGSGGVETQYF. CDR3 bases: TGTGCCAGCAGCGGTAGCGGGGGGGTAGAGACCCAGTACTTC.

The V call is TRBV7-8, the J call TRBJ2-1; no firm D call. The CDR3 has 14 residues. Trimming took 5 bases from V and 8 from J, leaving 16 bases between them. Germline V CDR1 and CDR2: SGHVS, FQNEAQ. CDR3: CASSPLWAGDEQFF. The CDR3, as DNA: TGTGCCAGCAGCCCGCTGTGGGCAGGCGATGAGCAGTTCTTC.

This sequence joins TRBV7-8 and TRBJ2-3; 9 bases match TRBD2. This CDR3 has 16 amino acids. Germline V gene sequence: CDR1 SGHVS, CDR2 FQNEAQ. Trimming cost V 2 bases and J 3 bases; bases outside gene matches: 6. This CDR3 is CASSLTAGGRTDTQYF. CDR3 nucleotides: TGTGCCAGCAGCTTAACGGCGGGGGGGAGGACAGATACGCAGTATTTT.

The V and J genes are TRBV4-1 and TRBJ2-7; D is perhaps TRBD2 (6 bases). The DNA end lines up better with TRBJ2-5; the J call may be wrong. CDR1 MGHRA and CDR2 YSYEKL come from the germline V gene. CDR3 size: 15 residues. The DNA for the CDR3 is TGCGCCAGCAGCCAAGGGGTCAACCGGGGGGAGACCCAGTACTTC. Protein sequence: CASSQGVNRGETQYF.

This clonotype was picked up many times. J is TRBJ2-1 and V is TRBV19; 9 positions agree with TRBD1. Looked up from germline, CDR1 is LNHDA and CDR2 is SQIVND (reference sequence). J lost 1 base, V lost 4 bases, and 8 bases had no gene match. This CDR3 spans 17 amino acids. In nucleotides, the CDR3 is TGTGCCAGTAGTAGTCAAGGACAGGGGCTATCCTACAATGAGCAGTTCTTC. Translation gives CASSSQGQGLSYNEQFF.

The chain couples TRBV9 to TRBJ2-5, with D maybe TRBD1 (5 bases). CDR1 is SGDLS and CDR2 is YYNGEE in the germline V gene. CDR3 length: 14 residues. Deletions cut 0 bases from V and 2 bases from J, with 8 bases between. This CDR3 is CASSVGPGQETQYF. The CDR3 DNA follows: TGTGCCAGCAGCGTAGGCCCAGGGCAAGAGACCCAGTACTTC.

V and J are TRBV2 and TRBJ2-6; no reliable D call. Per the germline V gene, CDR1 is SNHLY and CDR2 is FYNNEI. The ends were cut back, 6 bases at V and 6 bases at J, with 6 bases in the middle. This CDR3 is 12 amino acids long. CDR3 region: CASRRVANVLTF. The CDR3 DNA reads TGTGCCAGCAGACGCGTGGCCAACGTCCTGACTTTC.

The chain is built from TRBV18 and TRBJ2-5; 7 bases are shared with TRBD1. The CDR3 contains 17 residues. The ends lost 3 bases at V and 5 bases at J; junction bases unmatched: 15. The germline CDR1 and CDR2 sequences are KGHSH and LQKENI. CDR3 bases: TGTGCCAGCTCACCTTCGCAAGGGGGCCTCCAAGGGGAGACCCAGTACTTC. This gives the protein CASSPSQGGLQGETQYF.

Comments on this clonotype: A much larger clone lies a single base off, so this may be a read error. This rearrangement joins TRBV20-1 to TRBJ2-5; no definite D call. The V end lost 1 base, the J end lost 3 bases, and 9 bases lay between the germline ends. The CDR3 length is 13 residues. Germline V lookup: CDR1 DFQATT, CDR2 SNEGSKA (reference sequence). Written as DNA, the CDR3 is TGCAGTGCTAGAGGACTGGTAAAAGAGACCCAGTACTTC. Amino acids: CSARGLVKETQYF.

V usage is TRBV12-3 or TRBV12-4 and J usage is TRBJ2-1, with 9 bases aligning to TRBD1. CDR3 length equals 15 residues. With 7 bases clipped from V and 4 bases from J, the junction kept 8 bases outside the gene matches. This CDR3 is CASISRDRVYNEQFF. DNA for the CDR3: TGTGCCAGCATCTCTAGGGACAGGGTTTACAATGAGCAGTTCTTC.

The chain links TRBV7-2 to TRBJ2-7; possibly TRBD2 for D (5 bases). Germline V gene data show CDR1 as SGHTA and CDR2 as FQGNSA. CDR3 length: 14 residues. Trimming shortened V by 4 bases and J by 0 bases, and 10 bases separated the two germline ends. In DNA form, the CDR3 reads TGTGCCAGCAGCTCGCAGACTACCTCCTACGAGCAGTACTTC. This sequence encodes CASSSQTTSYEQYF.

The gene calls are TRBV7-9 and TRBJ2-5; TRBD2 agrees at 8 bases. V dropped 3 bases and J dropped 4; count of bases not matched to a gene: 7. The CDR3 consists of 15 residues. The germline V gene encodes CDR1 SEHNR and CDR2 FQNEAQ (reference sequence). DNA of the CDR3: TGTGCCAGCAGCTTTTCCAGCGGGGGTGGAGAGACCCAGTACTTC. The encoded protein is CASSFSSGGGETQYF.

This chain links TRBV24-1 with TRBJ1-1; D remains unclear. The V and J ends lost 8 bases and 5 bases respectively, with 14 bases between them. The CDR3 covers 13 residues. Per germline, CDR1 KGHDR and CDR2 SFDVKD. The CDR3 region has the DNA TGTGCCACCAAAGTTGGAGGGTTGACTGAAGCTTTCTTT. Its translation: CATKVGGLTEAFF.

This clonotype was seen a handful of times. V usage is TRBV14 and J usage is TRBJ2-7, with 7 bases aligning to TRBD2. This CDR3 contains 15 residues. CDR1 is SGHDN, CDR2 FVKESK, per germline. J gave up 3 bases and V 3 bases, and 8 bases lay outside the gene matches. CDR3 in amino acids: CASSQQGRDYYEQYF. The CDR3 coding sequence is TGTGCCAGCAGCCAGCAGGGACGGGACTACTACGAGCAGTACTTC.

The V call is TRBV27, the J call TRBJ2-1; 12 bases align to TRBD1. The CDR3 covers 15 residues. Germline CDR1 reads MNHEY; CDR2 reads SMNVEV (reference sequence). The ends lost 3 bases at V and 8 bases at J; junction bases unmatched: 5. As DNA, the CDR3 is TGTGCCAGCAGTTTTTCGGGACAGGGGGCATATGAGCAGTTCTTC. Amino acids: CASSFSGQGAYEQFF.

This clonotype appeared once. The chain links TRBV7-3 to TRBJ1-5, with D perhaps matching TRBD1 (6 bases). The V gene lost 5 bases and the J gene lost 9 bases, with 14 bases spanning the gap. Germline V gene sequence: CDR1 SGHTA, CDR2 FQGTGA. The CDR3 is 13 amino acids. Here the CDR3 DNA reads TGTGCCAGCAGCGCAACAGGGTGGGGGCCCCAGCATTTT. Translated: CASSATGWGPQHF.

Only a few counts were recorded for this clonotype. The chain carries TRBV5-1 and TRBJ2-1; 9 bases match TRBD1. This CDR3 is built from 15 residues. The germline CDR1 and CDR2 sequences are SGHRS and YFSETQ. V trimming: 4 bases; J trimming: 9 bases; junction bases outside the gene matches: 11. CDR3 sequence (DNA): TGCGCCAGCAGCCGCAATACAGGGGGCCTGAGTGAGCAGTTCTTC. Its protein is CASSRNTGGLSEQFF.

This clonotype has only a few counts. CDR3 protein: CAISDDQGHGYTF. The CDR3 DNA follows: TGTGCCATCAGTGACGACCAGGGCCATGGCTACACCTTC. V usage is TRBV10-3 and J usage is TRBJ1-2; the D gene is possibly TRBD1 (5 bases). V was cut by 3 bases and J by 6 bases, with 11 bases left in between. Germline lookup yields CDR1 ENHRY and CDR2 SYGVKD. The CDR3 runs 13 residues.

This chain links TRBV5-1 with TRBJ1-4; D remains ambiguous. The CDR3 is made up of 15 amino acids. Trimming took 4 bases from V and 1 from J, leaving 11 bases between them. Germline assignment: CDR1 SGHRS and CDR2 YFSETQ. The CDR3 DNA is TGCGCCAGCAGCCCGACGACACAAACTAATGAAAAACTGTTTTTT. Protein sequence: CASSPTTQTNEKLFF.

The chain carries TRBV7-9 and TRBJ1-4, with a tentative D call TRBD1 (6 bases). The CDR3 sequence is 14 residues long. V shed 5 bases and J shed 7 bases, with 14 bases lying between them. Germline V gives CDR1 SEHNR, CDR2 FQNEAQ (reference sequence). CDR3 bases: TGTGCCAGCAGCCTGGGGGCGGCGTCTGAAAAACTGTTTTTT. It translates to CASSLGAASEKLFF.

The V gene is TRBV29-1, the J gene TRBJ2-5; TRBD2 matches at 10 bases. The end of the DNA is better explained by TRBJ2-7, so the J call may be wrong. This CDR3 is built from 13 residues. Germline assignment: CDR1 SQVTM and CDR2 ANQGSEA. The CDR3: CSVGTSGVYEQYF. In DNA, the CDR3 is TGCAGCGTTGGAACTAGCGGGGTCTACGAGCAGTACTTC.

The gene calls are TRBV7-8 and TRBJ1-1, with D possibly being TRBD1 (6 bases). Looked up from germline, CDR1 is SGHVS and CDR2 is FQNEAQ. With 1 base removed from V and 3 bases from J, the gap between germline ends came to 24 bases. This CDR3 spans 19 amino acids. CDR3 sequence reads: CASSLGQGRGPAGDTEAFF. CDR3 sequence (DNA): TGTGCCAGCAGCTTAGGACAAGGGCGGGGGCCGGCTGGGGACACTGAAGCTTTCTTT.